Presented here are 7 T cell receptor beta chains from one specimen sequenced in a study of beta chain features in type 1 diabetes. Sequenced material consisted of expressed TCRB transcripts (all of the isolated RNA was reverse transcribed). Sequenced by immunoSEQ multiplex PCR; TCRdb stores in-frame clones only, minus some. The sample contains 250,000 or so clones, 25% to 30% of which appear only once. The sample consisted of central memory CD4+ T cells from blood. These receptors all come from a man aged 30-40 years in good health.

The chain has TRBV7-2 and TRBJ2-7; 7 positions match TRBD2. Germline loops: CDR1 SGHTA, CDR2 FQGNSA. V gave up 4 bases and J gave up 3 bases; unmatched junction bases: 6. This CDR3 has 14 amino acids. CDR3 residues: CASSSRGGDYEQYF. The CDR3 nucleotides read TGTGCCAGCAGCTCCCGGGGAGGGGACTACGAGCAGTACTTC.

The chain is built from TRBV7-2 and TRBJ2-3; no clear D gene. There are 12 residues in the CDR3. From germline, CDR1 is SGHTA and CDR2 FQGNSA. Deletions cut 5 bases from V and 7 bases from J, with 10 bases between. In DNA form, the CDR3 reads TGTGCCAGCAGCCCTGGATACTATACGCAGTATTTT. Amino acids: CASSPGYYTQYF.

This clone was recorded a few times. The CDR3 protein is CASTERGVQETQYF. The DNA for the CDR3 is TGTGCCAGCACAGAGCGGGGGGTTCAAGAGACCCAGTACTTC. The chain has TRBV6-1 and TRBJ2-5; 9 nucleotides align to TRBD2. CDR3 size: 14 residues. V trimming: 7 bases; J trimming: 2 bases; junction bases outside the gene matches: 5. The V gene's germline CDR1 is MNHNS and CDR2 SASEGT.

This clone was detected only once. The chain couples TRBV5-1 to TRBJ2-7; 9 bases are a match to TRBD1. In germline, CDR1 is SGHRS, CDR2 YFSETQ. V lost 3 bases, J lost 1 base, and 2 bases stayed unmatched. The CDR3 loop spans 14 amino acids. The CDR3 DNA sequence: TGCGCCAGCAGCTCCGGGACAGGGTCCTACGAGCAGTACTTC. This sequence encodes CASSSGTGSYEQYF.

At least ten counts were recorded for this clone. Other DNA variants within this sample encode the same CDR3. The V call is TRBV4-3, the J call TRBJ2-7, with 8 bases that match TRBD1. V was clipped by 0 bases and J by 9 bases; unmatched bases: 7. CDR1 and CDR2 from the germline V gene are LGHNA and YSLEER. This CDR3 has 14 residues. The CDR3, as DNA: TGCGCCAGCAGCCAAGATACAGGGGGTTTGGTGCAGTACTTC. Its translation: CASSQDTGGLVQYF.

This chain joins TRBV25-1 and TRBJ2-4; 10 bases map to TRBD1. V was clipped by 3 bases and J by 11 bases; unmatched bases: 7. CDR1 and CDR2 from the germline V gene are MGHDK and SYGVNS. The CDR3 has 14 residues. CDR3 sequence (DNA): TGTGCCAGCAGTGACCCCGGGACAGGGGACGTTCAGTACTTC. Residues: CASSDPGTGDVQYF.

A few counts support this clone. The chain joins TRBV9 to TRBJ2-5; D is possibly TRBD2 (7 bases). V lost 2 bases, J lost 4 bases, and 15 bases lay in between. This CDR3 is 15 amino acids long. Germline CDR1 SGDLS, CDR2 YYNGEE. The CDR3 protein is CASSVASGEGETQYF. The CDR3 DNA sequence: TGTGCCAGCAGCGTTGCCTCAGGGGAGGGAGAGACCCAGTACTTC. Supplemented by reference TRBV9 and TRBJ2-5, the full variable domain reads DSGVTQTPKHLITATGQRVTLRCSPRSGDLSVYWYQQSLDQGLQFLIQYYNGEERAKGNILERFSAQQFPDLHSELNLSSLELGDSALYFCASSVASGEGETQYFGPGTRLLVL.